These 20 T cell receptor beta chains were sequenced from one sample in a study of control samples from healthy donors and cancer patients. Libraries were prepared by immunoSEQ multiplex PCR; TCRdb keeps only in-frame clonotypes and omits some of them. The sample has a few hundred thousand clones; approximately 92% are singletons. Sequencing was performed on PBMCs. The receptors were gathered from a man between 35 and 55 years old with head and neck cancer.

The chain combines TRBV19 with TRBJ1-1; D remains unclear. Trimming left V 3 bases short and J 0 bases short, with 23 bases between. The germline gives CDR1 LNHDA, CDR2 SQIVND (reference sequence). CDR3 length: 19 residues. As DNA, the CDR3 is TGTGCCAGTAGTATTTTAAGGTCGAGGGCAGCCGCAATGAACACTGAAGCTTTCTTT. Translating it yields CASSILRSRAAAMNTEAFF.

The chain couples TRBV7-2 to TRBJ2-3; D is possibly TRBD1 (5 bases). CDR1 and CDR2 from the germline V gene are SGHTA and FQGNSA. Between the trimmed V and J ends, which lost 11 bases and 0 bases, there was a span of 9 bases. The CDR3 has 12 residues. The DNA for the CDR3 is TGTGCCTCCAGGGCTAGCACAGATACGCAGTATTTT. This gives the protein CASRASTDTQYF.

The gene calls are TRBV7-2 and TRBJ1-5; TRBD1 might be the D (5 bases). V lost 3 bases and J lost 5, with 11 bases in between. The CDR3 runs to 14 residues. Germline CDR1 reads SGHTA; CDR2 reads FQGNSA. The CDR3 coding sequence is TGTGCCAGCAGCTTTTCCGGGGGTGATCAGCCCCAGCATTTT. As protein: CASSFSGGDQPQHF.

The chain combines TRBV9 with TRBJ2-1; the match to TRBD2 covers 8 bases. Per germline, CDR1 SGDLS and CDR2 YYNGEE. The CDR3 is made up of 15 amino acids. Trimming removed 2 bases from V and 2 bases from J; junction bases left unmatched: 3. CDR3 protein: CASSVLAGTYNEQFF. The CDR3 DNA reads TGTGCCAGCAGCGTCTTAGCGGGGACCTACAATGAGCAGTTCTTC.

As concerns this clone: The sample carries other DNA sequences with the same CDR3. The J gene is TRBJ1-1, the V gene TRBV27; D ambiguous. CDR1 MNHEY and CDR2 SMNVEV come from the germline V gene (reference sequence). CDR3 length: 11 amino acids. Trimming cost V 6 bases and J 0 bases, with 2 bases left between them. CDR3 DNA sequence: TGTGCCAGCAGGCTGAACACTGAAGCTTTCTTT. This codes for CASRLNTEAFF.

V is TRBV19 and J is TRBJ1-3, with D tentatively TRBD1 (5 bases). The germline V gene has CDR1 LNHDA and CDR2 SQIVND (reference sequence). The germline V and J ends were trimmed by 5 bases and 3 bases, with 23 bases remaining between them. The CDR3 length is 18 residues. CDR3 sequence (DNA): TGTGCCAGTAGTGAACGCCAAATACAAGACAGAGGTGGAAACACCATATATTTT. It yields the protein CASSERQIQDRGGNTIYF.

Notes on this clone: A much larger clone lies one base from this, so it may be a read error. J is TRBJ1-5 and V is TRBV7-3; D possibly corresponds to TRBD1 (6 bases). The V gene lost 3 bases and the J gene lost 3 bases, with 6 bases spanning the gap. CDR3 length equals 13 residues. Germline CDR1 and CDR2: SGHTA and FQGTGA. In nucleotides, the CDR3 is TGTGCCAGCAGCTTGGGGGCCAATCAGCCCCAGCATTTT. Residues: CASSLGANQPQHF.

This chain uses TRBV5-5 with TRBJ1-1, with 10 nucleotides matching TRBD1. J was trimmed by 11 bases and V by 2 bases; bases with no gene match: 9. The CDR3 is made up of 14 amino acids. Germline V gene lookup returns CDR1 SGHKS and CDR2 YYEKEE (reference sequence). CDR3 DNA: TGTGCCAGCAGCTTATCGTCGGGACAGGGGAGGGCTTTCTTT. Translating gives CASSLSSGQGRAFF.

J is TRBJ2-1 and V is TRBV11-2, with 8 bases aligning to TRBD1. This CDR3 is 16 amino acids long. Germline V gene sequence: CDR1 SGHAT, CDR2 FQNNGV. After removal of 4 bases from V and 7 bases from J, the junction contained 12 bases not matched to a gene. Here the CDR3 reads CASSSLRTGYGNEQFF. As DNA, the CDR3 is TGTGCCAGCAGCTCTCTGCGGACAGGGTACGGAAATGAGCAGTTCTTC.

The rearrangement joins TRBV7-9 to TRBJ2-2; D call uncertain. Germline V lookup: CDR1 SEHNR, CDR2 FQNEAQ (reference sequence). Trimming removed 3 bases at V and 5 bases at J, with 4 bases between. This CDR3 region has 12 residues. DNA of the CDR3: TGTGCCAGCAGCTTCGGGACCGGGGAGCTGTTTTTT. Residues: CASSFGTGELFF.

J is TRBJ2-7 and V is TRBV6-4; perhaps TRBD1 as D (6 bases). CDR1 and CDR2 (germline): MRHNA, SNTAGT. Trimming pared 0 bases from V and 2 bases from J, leaving 11 bases between. This CDR3 region has 15 residues. The CDR3 DNA reads TGTGCCAGCAGTGACTCGAAACAGGGCACCTACGAGCAGTACTTC. Translating gives CASSDSKQGTYEQYF.

In DNA, the CDR3 is TGTGCCAGCAGTTACCGAGGGGGAGAATCACCCCTCCACTTT. The encoded protein is CASSYRGGESPLHF. This chain joins TRBV6-6 and TRBJ1-6; weak D call: TRBD1 (6 bases). This CDR3 spans 14 amino acids. The germline V gene has CDR1 MNHNY and CDR2 SVGAGI (reference sequence). V lost 2 bases and J 10 bases, leaving 12 bases between the germline ends.

The chain is built from TRBV13 and TRBJ2-6, with D tentatively TRBD1 or TRBD2 (5 bases each). Trimming removed 5 bases from V and 0 bases from J, with 17 bases in between. This CDR3 has 18 amino acids. Germline V gives CDR1 PRHDT, CDR2 FYEKMQ (reference sequence). The CDR3 sequence: CASSLRDRISSGANVLTF. Written as DNA, the CDR3 is TGTGCCAGCAGCCTCCGGGACCGCATTTCCTCTGGGGCCAACGTCCTGACTTTC.

The chain uses TRBV28 and TRBJ1-1; D is uncertain. The CDR3 covers 13 residues. Per the germline V gene, CDR1 is MDHEN and CDR2 is SYDVKM. Trimming cost V 4 bases and J 6 bases, with 12 bases left between them. This chain's CDR3 is CASSSRTAPEAFF. The CDR3 DNA follows: TGTGCCAGCAGTTCTAGGACCGCACCTGAAGCTTTCTTT.

Only a few counts were recorded for this clone. The gene calls are TRBV5-1 and TRBJ2-3, with D maybe TRBD2 (6 bases). This CDR3 contains 14 residues. In germline, CDR1 is SGHRS, CDR2 YFSETQ. With 6 bases removed from V and 0 bases from J, the gap between germline ends came to 11 bases. CDR3 amino acids: CASIRGTSTDTQYF. CDR3 DNA sequence: TGCGCCAGCATTCGGGGGACTAGCACAGATACGCAGTATTTT.

The chain couples TRBV5-6 to TRBJ1-6; possibly TRBD1 for D (5 bases). V was trimmed by 2 bases and J by 6 bases, leaving 12 bases between them. This CDR3 has 15 residues. CDR1 and CDR2 (germline): SGHDT, YYEEEE. CDR3 amino acids: CASSFQGLVNSPLHF. CDR3 coding DNA: TGTGCCAGCAGCTTTCAGGGTTTGGTTAATTCACCCCTCCACTTT.

This clone came up a few times. The J gene is TRBJ2-7, the V gene TRBV11-2; D possibly corresponds to TRBD1 (6 bases). The V gene's germline CDR1 is SGHAT and CDR2 FQNNGV. This CDR3 comprises 14 residues. The ends were cut back, 5 bases at V and 0 bases at J, with 11 bases in the middle. CDR3 residues: CASSQDSYSYEQYF. CDR3 bases: TGTGCCAGCAGCCAGGACAGTTACTCCTACGAGCAGTACTTC.

The J gene is TRBJ1-5, the V gene TRBV21-1. TRBV21-1 is classified as a pseudogene. CDR3 size: 18 residues. The CDR3 DNA is TGTGCCAGTCACCTCCTGGGCCAAACAGGCGGGGATAATCAGCCCCAGCATTTT. Residues: CASHLLGQTGGDNQPQHF.

The chain employs TRBV15 and TRBJ1-1; D gene ambiguous. The germline V gene encodes CDR1 LNHNV and CDR2 YYDKDF (reference sequence). Trimming cost V 1 base and J 7 bases, with 10 bases left between them. The CDR3 runs 13 residues. The CDR3 sequence: CATSRVREGEAFF. CDR3 nucleotide sequence: TGTGCCACCAGCAGAGTAAGGGAGGGTGAAGCTTTCTTT.

The chain has TRBV4-1 and TRBJ1-4; 7 nucleotides align to TRBD1. CDR1 is MGHRA, CDR2 YSYEKL, per germline. The V and J ends lost 2 bases and 8 bases, in that order; junction bases with no gene match: 8. The CDR3 consists of 15 residues. The CDR3 spells CASSQKAGGREKLFF. CDR3 sequence (DNA): TGCGCCAGCAGCCAAAAAGCAGGGGGAAGGGAAAAACTGTTTTTT.